This T cell receptor beta chain was recorded in a study of CD8+CD57+ T cells in acquired aplastic anemia. Study as a whole: Recorded DNA amounts for sorted CD4+ and CD8+ cells had an average of approximately 2.9 ug.

Only patients with CD8+CD57+ cell expansion on flow cytometry were chosen for sequencing. The germline CDR1 and CDR2 sequences are SGHRS and YFSETQ. The CDR3 is 12 amino acids. V was shortened by 10 bases and J by 8 bases, with 19 bases between the two germline ends. Using genomic DNA as the template, TCR beta VDJ and CDR3 profiling was carried out. TCRdb called the reads again in MiXCR, with one record for every CDR3 protein. Seen here are over 150,000 distinct CDR3 sequences, less than 65% observed once, and the top ten hold about two fifths. The TCR comes from a human donor with aplastic anemia. The source material was sorted CD4+, CD8+, or CD8+CD57+ T cells (not recorded which) from PBMCs. The rearrangement joins TRBV5-1 to TRBJ2-7; TRBD1 or TRBD2 may be the D gene (5 bases each). CDR3 in amino acids: CAGRDEEGKQYF. The CDR3 bases are TGCGCCGGCCGGGACGAAGAGGGAAAGCAGTACTTC.